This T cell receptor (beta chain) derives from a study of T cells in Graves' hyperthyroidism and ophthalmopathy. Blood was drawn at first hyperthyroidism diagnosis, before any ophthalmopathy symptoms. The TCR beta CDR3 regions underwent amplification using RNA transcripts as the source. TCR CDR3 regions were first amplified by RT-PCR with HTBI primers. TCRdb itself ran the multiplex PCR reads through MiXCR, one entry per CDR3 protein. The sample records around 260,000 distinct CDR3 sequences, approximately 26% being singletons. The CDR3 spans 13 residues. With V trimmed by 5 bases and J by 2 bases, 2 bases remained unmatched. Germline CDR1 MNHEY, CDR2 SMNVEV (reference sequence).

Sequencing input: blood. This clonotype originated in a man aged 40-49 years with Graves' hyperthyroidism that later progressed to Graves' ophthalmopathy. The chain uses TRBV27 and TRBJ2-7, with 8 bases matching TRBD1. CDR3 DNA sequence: TGTGCCAGCAGTGGGACAGGAACCTACGAGCAGTACTTC. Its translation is CASSGTGTYEQYF.